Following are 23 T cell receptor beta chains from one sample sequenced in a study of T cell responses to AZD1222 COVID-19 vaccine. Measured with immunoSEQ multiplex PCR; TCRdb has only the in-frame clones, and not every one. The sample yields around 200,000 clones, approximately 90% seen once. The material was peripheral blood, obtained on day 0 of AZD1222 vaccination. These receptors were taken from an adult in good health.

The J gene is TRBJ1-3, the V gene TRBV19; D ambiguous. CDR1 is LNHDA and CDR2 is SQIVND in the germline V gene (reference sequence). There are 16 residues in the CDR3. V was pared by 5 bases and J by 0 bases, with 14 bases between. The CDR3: CASSPLGGDSGNTIYF. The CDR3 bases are TGTGCCAGTAGTCCGCTCGGCGGGGACTCTGGAAACACCATATATTTT.

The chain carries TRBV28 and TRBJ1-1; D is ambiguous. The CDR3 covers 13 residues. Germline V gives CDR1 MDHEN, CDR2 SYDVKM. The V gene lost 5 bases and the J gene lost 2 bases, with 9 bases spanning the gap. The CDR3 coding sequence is TGTGCCAGCAGTCCCCTACACAACACTGAAGCTTTCTTT. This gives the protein CASSPLHNTEAFF.

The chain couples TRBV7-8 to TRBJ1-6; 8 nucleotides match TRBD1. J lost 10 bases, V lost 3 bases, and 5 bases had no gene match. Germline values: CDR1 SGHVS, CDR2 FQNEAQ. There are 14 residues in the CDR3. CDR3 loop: CASSFGTGRSPLHF. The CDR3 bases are TGTGCCAGCAGCTTCGGGACAGGAAGATCACCCCTCCACTTT.

The CDR3 region is CASSSTGGTEAFF. For the CDR3, the DNA is TGTGCCAGCAGCTCTACAGGGGGCACTGAAGCTTTCTTT. The genes are TRBV5-5 and TRBJ1-1; the match to TRBD1 covers 8 bases. CDR1 is SGHKS, CDR2 YYEKEE, per germline (reference sequence). Unmatched junction bases numbered 2, after V lost 3 bases and J lost 4 bases. The CDR3 length is 13 residues.

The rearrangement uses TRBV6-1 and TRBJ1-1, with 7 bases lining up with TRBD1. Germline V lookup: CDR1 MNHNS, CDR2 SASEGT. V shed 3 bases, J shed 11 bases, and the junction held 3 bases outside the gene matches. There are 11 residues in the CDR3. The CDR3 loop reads CASSETGLAFF. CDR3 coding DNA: TGTGCCAGCAGTGAGACAGGGTTGGCTTTCTTT.

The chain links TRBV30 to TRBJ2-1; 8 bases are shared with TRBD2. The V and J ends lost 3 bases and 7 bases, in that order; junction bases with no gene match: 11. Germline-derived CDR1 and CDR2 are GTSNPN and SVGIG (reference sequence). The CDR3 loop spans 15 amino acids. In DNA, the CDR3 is TGTGCCTGGAGCGACGGGAGGGAGCGGGTAAATGAGCAGTTCTTC. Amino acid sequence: CAWSDGRERVNEQFF.

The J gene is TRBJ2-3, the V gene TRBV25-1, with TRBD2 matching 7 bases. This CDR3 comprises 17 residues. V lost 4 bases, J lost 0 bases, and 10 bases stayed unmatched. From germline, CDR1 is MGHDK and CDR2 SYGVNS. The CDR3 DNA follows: TGTGCCAGCAGTGGAAGTGGCGGGGGAATTAGCACAGATACGCAGTATTTT. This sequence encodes CASSGSGGGISTDTQYF.

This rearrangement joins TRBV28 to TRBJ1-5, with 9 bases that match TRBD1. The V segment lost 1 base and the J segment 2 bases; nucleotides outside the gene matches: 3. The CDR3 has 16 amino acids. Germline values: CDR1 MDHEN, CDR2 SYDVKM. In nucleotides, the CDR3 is TGTGCCAGCAGTTTATCACAGGGGGCTGGCAATCAGCCCCAGCATTTT. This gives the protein CASSLSQGAGNQPQHF.

CDR3: CASSYLRENTEAFF. The CDR3 DNA is TGTGCCAGCAGTTATCTAAGGGAGAACACTGAAGCTTTCTTT. V usage is TRBV6-5 and J usage is TRBJ1-1, with D unresolved. In germline, CDR1 is MNHEY, CDR2 SVGAGI. V was clipped by 3 bases and J by 1 base, with 9 bases between them. This CDR3 has 14 amino acids.

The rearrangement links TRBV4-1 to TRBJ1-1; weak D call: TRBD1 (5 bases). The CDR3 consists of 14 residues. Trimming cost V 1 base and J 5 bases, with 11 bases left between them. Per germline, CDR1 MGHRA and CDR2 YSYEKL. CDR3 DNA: TGCGCCAGCAGCCAAGTCAGGGACGAGACTGAAGCTTTCTTT. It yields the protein CASSQVRDETEAFF.

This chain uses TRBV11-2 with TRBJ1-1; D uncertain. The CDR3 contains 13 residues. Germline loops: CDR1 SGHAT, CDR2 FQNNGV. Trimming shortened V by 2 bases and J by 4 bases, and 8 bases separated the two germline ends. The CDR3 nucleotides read TGTGCCAGCAGCTTATTGGAAGGCACTGAAGCTTTCTTT. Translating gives CASSLLEGTEAFF.

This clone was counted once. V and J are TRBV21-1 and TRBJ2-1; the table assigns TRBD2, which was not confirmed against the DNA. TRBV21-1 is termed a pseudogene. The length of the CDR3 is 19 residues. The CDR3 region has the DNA TGTGCCAGCAGCAAAGACGGGGGTAGCGGGAGGAACAAAGGAGAAGAGCAGTTCTTC. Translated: CASSKDGGSGRNKGEEQFF.

The CDR3 loop is CSGLTGFGETQYF. The CDR3 nucleotides are TGCAGCGGCCTGACAGGGTTTGGAGAGACCCAGTACTTC. The chain recombines TRBV29-1 with TRBJ2-5; 7 bases fit TRBD1. V trimming: 7 bases; J trimming: 4 bases; junction bases outside the gene matches: 9. Germline V lookup: CDR1 SQVTM, CDR2 ANQGSEA. This CDR3 contains 13 residues.

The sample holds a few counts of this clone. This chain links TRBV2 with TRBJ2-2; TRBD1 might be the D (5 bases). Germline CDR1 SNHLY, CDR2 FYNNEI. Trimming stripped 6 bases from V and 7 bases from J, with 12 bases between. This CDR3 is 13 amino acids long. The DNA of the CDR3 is TGTGCCAGCAGCGGACATCTCTACGGGGAGCTGTTTTTT. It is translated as CASSGHLYGELFF.

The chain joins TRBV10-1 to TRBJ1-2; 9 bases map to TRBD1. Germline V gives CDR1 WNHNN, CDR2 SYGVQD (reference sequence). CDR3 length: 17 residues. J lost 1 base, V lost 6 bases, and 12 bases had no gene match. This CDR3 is CASRTRQGGPLNYGYTF. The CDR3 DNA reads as TGCGCCAGCAGAACCCGACAGGGGGGCCCTCTTAACTATGGCTACACCTTC.

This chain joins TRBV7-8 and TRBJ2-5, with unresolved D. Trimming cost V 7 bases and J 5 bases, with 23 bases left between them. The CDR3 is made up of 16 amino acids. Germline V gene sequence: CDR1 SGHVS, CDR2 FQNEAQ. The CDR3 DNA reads TGTGCCAGCATCCTAGGGCCCGGGCCTCTCGGGGAGACCCAGTACTTC. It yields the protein CASILGPGPLGETQYF.

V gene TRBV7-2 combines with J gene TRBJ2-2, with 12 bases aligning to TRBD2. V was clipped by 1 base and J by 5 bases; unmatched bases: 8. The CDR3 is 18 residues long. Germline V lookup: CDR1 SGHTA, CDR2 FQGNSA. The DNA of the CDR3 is TGTGCCAGCAGCTTAGTCCCTAGCGGGGGGGCCGGAACCGGGGAGCTGTTTTTT. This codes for CASSLVPSGGAGTGELFF.

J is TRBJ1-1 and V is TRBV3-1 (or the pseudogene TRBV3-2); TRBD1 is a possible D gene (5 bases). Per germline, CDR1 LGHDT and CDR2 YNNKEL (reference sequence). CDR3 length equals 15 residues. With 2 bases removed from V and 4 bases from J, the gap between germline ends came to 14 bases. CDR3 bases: TGTGCCAGCAGCCAATACACGCCTAGGGGCACTGAAGCTTTCTTT. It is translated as CASSQYTPRGTEAFF.

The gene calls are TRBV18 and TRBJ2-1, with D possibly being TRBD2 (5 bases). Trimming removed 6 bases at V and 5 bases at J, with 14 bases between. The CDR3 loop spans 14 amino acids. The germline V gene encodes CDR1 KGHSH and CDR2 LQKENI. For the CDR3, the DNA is TGTGCCAGCTCCCTACTAGGCACAGACAATGAGCAGTTCTTC. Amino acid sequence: CASSLLGTDNEQFF. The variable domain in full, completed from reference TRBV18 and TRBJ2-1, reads NAGVMQNPRHLVRRRGQEARLRCSPMKGHSHVYWYRQLPEEGLKFMVYLQKENIIDESGMPKERFSAEFPKEGPSILRIQQVVRGDSAAYFCASSLLGTDNEQFFGPGTRLTVL.

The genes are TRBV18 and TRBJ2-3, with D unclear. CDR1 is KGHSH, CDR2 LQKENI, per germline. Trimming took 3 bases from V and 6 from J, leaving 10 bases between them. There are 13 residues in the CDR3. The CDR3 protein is CASSPSGRDTQYF. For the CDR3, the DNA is TGTGCCAGCTCACCTAGTGGACGGGATACGCAGTATTTT.

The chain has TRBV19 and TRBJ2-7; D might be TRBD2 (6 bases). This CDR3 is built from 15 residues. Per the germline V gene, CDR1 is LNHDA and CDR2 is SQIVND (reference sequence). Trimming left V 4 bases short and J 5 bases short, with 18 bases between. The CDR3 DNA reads TGTGCCAGTAGTACCCTCGCGGGGAGTGCCGACGAGCAGTACTTC. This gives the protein CASSTLAGSADEQYF.

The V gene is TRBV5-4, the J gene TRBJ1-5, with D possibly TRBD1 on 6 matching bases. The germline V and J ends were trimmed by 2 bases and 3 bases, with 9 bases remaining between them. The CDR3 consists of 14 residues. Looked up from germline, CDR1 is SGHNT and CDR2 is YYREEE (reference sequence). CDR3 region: CASSLQGHNQPQHF. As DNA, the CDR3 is TGTGCCAGCAGCTTACAGGGCCACAATCAGCCCCAGCATTTT.

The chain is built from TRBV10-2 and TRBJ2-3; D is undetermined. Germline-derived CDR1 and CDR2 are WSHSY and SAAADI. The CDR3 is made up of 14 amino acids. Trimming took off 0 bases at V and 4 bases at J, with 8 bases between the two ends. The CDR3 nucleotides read TGCGCCAGCAGTGAGTCGGGTGGATCAGATACGCAGTATTTT. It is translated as CASSESGGSDTQYF.